This T cell receptor beta chain was documented in a study of PD-L1 blockade in urothelial cancer. In the study overall: Males with urothelial cancer arising in the bladder constituted most of the roughly 30 patients. General study findings and limits: Greater 3-week expansion of tumor-associated blood clones was recorded for durable-benefit patients.

On this clone itself: What it recognizes is unknown.

Synthetic TCR analog templates were added to each PCR reaction. Measured with immunoSEQ multiplex PCR; TCRdb has only the in-frame clones, and not every one. Of roughly 51,000 clones listed, 79% are singletons. This CDR3 region has 15 residues. Time point specified: pretreatment peripheral blood. Per-patient samples, pretreatment and on-treatment, numbered 1 to 8. This receptor was taken from an older man with urothelial cancer. The starting material was PBMCs, obtained around atezolizumab (anti-PD-L1) treatment. This chain joins TRBV21-1 and TRBJ2-6; TRBD2 is taken as the D call from the table, unchecked against the DNA. TRBV21-1 constitutes a pseudogene. CDR3 residues: CASSGAQSRANVLTF. The CDR3 region has the DNA TGTGCCAGCAGCGGAGCTCAAAGTCGGGCCAACGTCCTGACTTTC.